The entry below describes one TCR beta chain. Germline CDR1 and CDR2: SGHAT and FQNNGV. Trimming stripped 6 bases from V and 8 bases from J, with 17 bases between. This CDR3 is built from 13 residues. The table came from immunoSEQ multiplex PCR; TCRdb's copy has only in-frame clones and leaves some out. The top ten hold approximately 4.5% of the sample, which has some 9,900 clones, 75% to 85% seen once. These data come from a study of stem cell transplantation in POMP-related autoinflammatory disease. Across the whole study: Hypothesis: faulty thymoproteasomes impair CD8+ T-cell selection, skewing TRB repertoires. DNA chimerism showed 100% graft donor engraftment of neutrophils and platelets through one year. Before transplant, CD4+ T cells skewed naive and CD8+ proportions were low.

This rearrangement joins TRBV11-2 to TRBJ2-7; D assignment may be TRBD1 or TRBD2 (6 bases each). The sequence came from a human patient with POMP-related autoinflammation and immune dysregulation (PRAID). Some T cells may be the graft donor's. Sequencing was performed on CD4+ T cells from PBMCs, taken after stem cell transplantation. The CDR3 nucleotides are TGTGCCAGCAGGAGAGGGGGGCTTTTGCAGCAGTACTTC. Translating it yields CASRRGGLLQQYF.